One and the same sample provided the 23 T cell receptor beta chains below, sequenced in a study of T-cell reconstitution after alpha-beta-depleted transplantation in children (dated by TCRdb to the mid-2010s). Receptor libraries were prepared by PCR. The listed sequencing device is Illumina HiSeq 2500. TCR libraries were prepared with molecular barcoding, using unique molecular identifiers to normalize TCRbeta repertoire quantification. The public reads were reprocessed in TCRdb via fastp at Q25 and MiXCR, keeping in-frame beta chains. For every CDR3 protein sequence, its rows merge into one entry that carries the most common genes and DNA. A total of 800,000 to 1,000,000 distinct CDR3 sequences appear in this sample, around 30% of them only once. Roughly 30% of the sample goes to the ten largest clones. According to the study, the label for this sample's treatment or condition signals: allogeneic hematopoietic cell transplantation with graft depleted of TCRalphabeta T cells and CD19 B cells.

This material consisted of PBMCs, mostly from graft donor cells, taken 360 days after TCRalphabeta/CD19-depleted stem cell transplant. Receptor source: a boy in the first two years of life who had a stem cell transplant for SCID, so the T cells may come from the graft donor.

V and J are TRBV4-1 and TRBJ1-4, with a weak D call TRBD1 (5 bases). Between the trimmed V and J ends, which lost 0 bases and 7 bases, there was a span of 15 bases. This CDR3 is built from 16 residues. CDR1 and CDR2 from the germline V gene are MGHRA and YSYEKL. The CDR3 loop reads CASSQDFGRVGEKLFF. DNA for the CDR3: TGCGCCAGCAGCCAAGATTTCGGCAGGGTGGGTGAAAAACTGTTTTTT.

This clonotype has a handful of counts. The gene calls are TRBV12-3 or TRBV12-4 and TRBJ1-1; D may be TRBD1 (6 bases). Trimming cost V 3 bases and J 3 bases, with 14 bases left between them. This CDR3 is 15 amino acids long. In nucleotides, the CDR3 is TGTGCCAGCAGTTTTAGGGGGATGGGGGACACTGAAGCTTTCTTT. It specifies CASSFRGMGDTEAFF.

This clonotype has just a few counts. This chain connects TRBV18 to TRBJ2-7; D gene ambiguous. Germline V lookup: CDR1 KGHSH, CDR2 LQKENI. Trimming stripped 2 bases from V and 2 bases from J, with 13 bases between. The CDR3 consists of 15 residues. The CDR3 loop reads CASSPVPGRTYEQYF. The CDR3, as DNA: TGTGCCAGCTCACCAGTTCCAGGCAGAACCTACGAGCAGTACTTC.

The chain has TRBV18 and TRBJ2-5; D remains ambiguous. V was pared by 2 bases and J by 0 bases, with 4 bases between. Looked up from germline, CDR1 is KGHSH and CDR2 is LQKENI. The CDR3 has 13 amino acids. CDR3 loop: CASSPSYQETQYF. The CDR3 DNA reads TGTGCCAGCTCACCATCGTACCAAGAGACCCAGTACTTC.

V usage is TRBV5-1 and J usage is TRBJ1-2; D possibly corresponds to TRBD1 (5 bases). Germline-derived CDR1 and CDR2 are SGHRS and YFSETQ. Between the trimmed V and J ends, which lost 4 bases and 1 base, there was a span of 14 bases. This CDR3 comprises 15 residues. DNA of the CDR3: TGCGCCAGCAGCGGGAGGGGAGATCTTAACTATGGCTACACCTTC. Protein: CASSGRGDLNYGYTF.

The rearrangement uses TRBV25-1 and TRBJ2-1; TRBD1 matches at 7 bases. Trimming took 4 bases from V and 3 from J; bases not matched to a gene: 9. Germline V lookup: CDR1 MGHDK, CDR2 SYGVNS. The CDR3 has 16 residues. This CDR3 reads CASSAVQGENYNEQFF. CDR3 in DNA: TGTGCCAGCAGTGCCGTCCAGGGGGAAAACTACAATGAGCAGTTCTTC.

This clonotype occurred many times. The V gene is TRBV29-1, the J gene TRBJ2-7; either TRBD1 or TRBD2 may supply D (5 bases each). Germline V gene lookup returns CDR1 SQVTM and CDR2 ANQGSEA. This CDR3 has 16 residues. V was pared by 2 bases and J by 11 bases, with 28 bases between. In DNA, the CDR3 is TGCAGCGTTGAAATCGTCACCGGGACGAAGCTCGCTAAGAAGTACTTC. It specifies CSVEIVTGTKLAKKYF.

As to this clonotype: A read error may account for a junction end that differs from germline. This CDR3 reads CSARDRGQGGHTF. The CDR3 DNA sequence: TGCAGTGCTAGAGACAGGGGGCAGGGTGGCCACACCTTC. The chain has TRBV20-1 and TRBJ1-2, with 8 bases aligning to TRBD1. The CDR3 loop spans 13 amino acids. The germline gives CDR1 DFQATT, CDR2 SNEGSKA (reference sequence).

The table lists this clonotype with a few counts. This chain uses TRBV10-3 with TRBJ2-7; D remains unclear. The length of the CDR3 is 12 residues. Trimming stripped 3 bases from V and 7 bases from J, with 10 bases between. Germline CDR1 ENHRY, CDR2 SYGVKD. CDR3 in amino acids: CAISEWEGEQYF. Written as DNA, the CDR3 is TGTGCCATCAGTGAATGGGAAGGGGAGCAGTACTTC.

This clonotype was seen a handful of times. V is TRBV7-3 and J is TRBJ2-1; 9 nucleotides agree with TRBD2. V dropped 5 bases and J dropped 5; count of bases not matched to a gene: 10. Looked up from germline, CDR1 is SGHTA and CDR2 is FQGTGA. This CDR3 spans 16 amino acids. The CDR3 DNA reads TGTGCCAGCAGCCCATCACGATTAGCGGGGGACAATGAGCAGTTCTTC. Encoded protein: CASSPSRLAGDNEQFF.

This clonotype was observed a handful of times. V usage is TRBV6-6 and J usage is TRBJ2-2; unclear D gene. The CDR3 spans 12 residues. Trimming took off 4 bases at V and 7 bases at J, with 7 bases between the two ends. Germline V gene lookup returns CDR1 MNHNY and CDR2 SVGAGI (reference sequence). CDR3 protein: CASSSALGELFF. CDR3 DNA: TGTGCCAGCAGTTCGGCTCTCGGGGAGCTGTTTTTT.

This clonotype was detected a few times. V usage is TRBV5-4 and J usage is TRBJ1-2; no firm D call. CDR3 size: 14 residues. Looked up from germline, CDR1 is SGHNT and CDR2 is YYREEE (reference sequence). V lost 4 bases, J lost 4 bases, and 14 bases lay in between. The CDR3 DNA is TGTGCCAGCAGCCAGTCCCGGCAGTCCTATGGCTACACCTTC. This encodes CASSQSRQSYGYTF. Complete variable domain (other parts from reference TRBV5-4 and TRBJ1-2): ETGVTQSPTHLIKTRGQQVTLRCSSQSGHNTVSWYQQALGQGPQFIFQYYREEENGRGNFPPRFSGLQFPNYSSELNVNALELDDSALYLCASSQSRQSYGYTFGSGTRLTVV.

This chain links TRBV27 with TRBJ2-2, with no clear D. The V end was cut by 6 bases, the J end by 6 bases, with 8 bases between. Germline V gives CDR1 MNHEY, CDR2 SMNVEV (reference sequence). CDR3 length: 12 residues. The CDR3 loop reads CASSFLAGELFF. The CDR3 DNA reads as TGTGCCAGCAGCTTTTTAGCCGGGGAGCTGTTTTTT.

The genes are TRBV9 and TRBJ2-3; D may match TRBD1 or TRBD2 (5 bases each). Trimming took 7 bases from V and 0 from J, leaving 21 bases between them. This CDR3 has 17 residues. The germline V gene encodes CDR1 SGDLS and CDR2 YYNGEE. This chain's CDR3 is CASARGEGPTSTDTQYF. In DNA form, the CDR3 reads TGTGCCAGCGCCCGGGGAGAGGGGCCCACTAGCACAGATACGCAGTATTTT. Using reference TRBV9 and TRBJ2-3 for the parts outside the CDR3, the full variable domain is DSGVTQTPKHLITATGQRVTLRCSPRSGDLSVYWYQQSLDQGLQFLIQYYNGEERAKGNILERFSAQQFPDLHSELNLSSLELGDSALYFCASARGEGPTSTDTQYFGPGTRLTVL.

This clonotype was detected only a few times. V and J are TRBV29-1 and TRBJ1-2, with D uncertain. CDR1 and CDR2 from the germline V gene are SQVTM and ANQGSEA. Trimming stripped 7 bases from V and 4 bases from J, with 10 bases between. The CDR3 has 11 amino acids. The CDR3 DNA follows: TGCAGCGGGGGTGTCGGCTATGGCTACACCTTC. Its translation: CSGGVGYGYTF.

The chain employs TRBV12-3 or TRBV12-4 and TRBJ2-5; D is undetermined. Trimming pared 3 bases from V and 4 bases from J, leaving 9 bases between. CDR3 size: 13 residues. CDR3: CASSLAYGETQYF. DNA for the CDR3: TGTGCCAGCAGTTTGGCCTACGGAGAGACCCAGTACTTC.

This sequence joins TRBV7-6 and TRBJ1-4, with 7 bases lining up with TRBD1. V gave up 5 bases and J gave up 6 bases; unmatched junction bases: 12. Per germline, CDR1 SGHVS and CDR2 FNYEAQ. CDR3 length equals 16 residues. The CDR3 reads CASSPPRQGLHEKLFF. The DNA of the CDR3 is TGTGCCAGCAGCCCGCCCAGACAGGGCTTACATGAAAAACTGTTTTTT.

The rearrangement links TRBV20-1 to TRBJ2-7, with no clear D. There are 11 residues in the CDR3. In germline, CDR1 is DFQATT, CDR2 SNEGSKA (reference sequence). The V end was cut by 6 bases, the J end by 5 bases, with 11 bases between. The DNA for the CDR3 is TGCAGTGCACTGACCCAGGACGAGCAGTACTTC. It encodes CSALTQDEQYF.

This clonotype came up a few times. The rearrangement joins TRBV4-2 to TRBJ2-5; a possible D gene is TRBD1 (5 bases). V was shortened by 3 bases and J by 5 bases, with 16 bases between the two germline ends. This CDR3 spans 15 amino acids. Germline assignment: CDR1 LGHNA and CDR2 YNFKEQ. The CDR3 nucleotides are TGTGCCAGCAGCCACCCAGGCCCAGGGATGGAGACCCAGTACTTC. It is translated as CASSHPGPGMETQYF.

The rearrangement links TRBV5-5 to TRBJ2-7, with D maybe TRBD2 (6 bases). V was trimmed by 3 bases and J by 0 bases, leaving 16 bases between them. Germline loops: CDR1 SGHKS, CDR2 YYEKEE (reference sequence). The CDR3 runs to 16 residues. CDR3 sequence: CASSSRPGVSSYEQYF. The CDR3 region has the DNA TGTGCCAGCAGCTCAAGACCGGGAGTCTCCTCCTACGAGCAGTACTTC.

The V and J genes are TRBV7-2 and TRBJ2-7, with TRBD2 as a possible D gene (6 bases). The CDR3 covers 15 residues. The V gene's germline CDR1 is SGHTA and CDR2 FQGNSA. Trimming pared 5 bases from V and 0 bases from J, leaving 14 bases between. The CDR3 spells CASSLGLIPSYEQYF. The CDR3 region has the DNA TGTGCCAGCAGCCTGGGACTTATCCCCTCCTACGAGCAGTACTTC.

This clonotype was picked up a small number of times. The chain recombines TRBV28 with TRBJ1-2, with D possibly being TRBD1 (5 bases). V was trimmed by 5 bases and J by 7 bases, leaving 11 bases between them. CDR1 and CDR2 from the germline V gene are MDHEN and SYDVKM. This CDR3 contains 12 residues. CDR3 amino acids: CASSPGTFGYTF. In DNA, the CDR3 is TGTGCCAGCAGTCCCGGGACCTTTGGCTACACCTTC.

The rearrangement uses TRBV12-3 or TRBV12-4 and TRBJ1-1; TRBD1 is a possible D gene (5 bases). V was cut by 4 bases and J by 10 bases, with 16 bases left in between. This CDR3 spans 13 amino acids. The CDR3 loop reads CASSYGDGLGAFF. The CDR3 DNA reads TGTGCCAGCAGTTACGGGGACGGCCTGGGAGCTTTCTTT.